The 10 T cell receptor beta chains below all came from one sample that was sequenced in a study of beta chain features in type 1 diabetes. All of the isolated RNA was reverse transcribed, so expressed TCRB transcripts were sequenced. The repertoire was sequenced with immunoSEQ multiplex PCR; TCRdb's copy has only in-frame clones and lacks some. The table records over 700,000 clones, about 17% of them present only once. The material sequenced was naive CD4+ T cells from blood. The receptors were sampled from a woman aged 18-29 years in good health.

The chain employs TRBV4-3 and TRBJ2-1; 10 positions agree with TRBD2. Germline assignment: CDR1 LGHNA and CDR2 YSLEER. The CDR3 covers 14 residues. V was pared by 4 bases and J by 9 bases, with 6 bases of the junction left unmatched. CDR3 nucleotides: TGCGCCAGCAGCCGCGGGACTAGCGAATTTGAGCAGTTCTTC. Amino acid sequence: CASSRGTSEFEQFF.

The chain couples TRBV7-8 to TRBJ2-3; TRBD2 agrees at 10 bases. V was clipped by 0 bases and J by 2 bases; unmatched bases: 5. The CDR3 contains 17 residues. CDR1 and CDR2 from the germline V gene are SGHVS and FQNEAQ. CDR3 region: CASSLARLAGYTDTQYF. CDR3 coding DNA: TGTGCCAGCAGCTTAGCCCGACTAGCGGGCTACACAGATACGCAGTATTTT.

This clone was detected a few times. The V and J genes are TRBV7-2 and TRBJ2-1; 10 bases line up with TRBD2. After removal of 6 bases from V and 7 bases from J, the junction contained 15 bases not matched to a gene. The germline CDR1 and CDR2 sequences are SGHTA and FQGNSA. CDR3 length: 17 residues. For the CDR3, the DNA is TGTGCCAGCAGTACTAGCGGGACTACCGGGGCGAGGAATGAGCAGTTCTTC. This translates into CASSTSGTTGARNEQFF.

This chain joins TRBV11-2 and TRBJ2-1; D is perhaps TRBD2 (6 bases). The CDR3 is 13 residues long. Trimming removed 8 bases at V and 0 bases at J, with 8 bases between. Germline V gene sequence: CDR1 SGHAT, CDR2 FQNNGV. The CDR3 region has the DNA TGTGCCAGCGGGGGGTTCTCCTACAATGAGCAGTTCTTC. It codes for CASGGFSYNEQFF.

This clone was seen a few times. V usage is TRBV7-9 and J usage is TRBJ1-1, with a weak D call TRBD1 (6 bases). This CDR3 contains 14 residues. The V end lost 5 bases, the J end lost 1 base, and 11 bases lay between the germline ends. Germline-derived CDR1 and CDR2 are SEHNR and FQNEAQ (reference sequence). CDR3 nucleotide sequence: TGTGCCAGCAGCGTCACGACAGGGAACACTGAAGCTTTCTTT. Translation gives CASSVTTGNTEAFF.

This clone turned up a few times. This rearrangement joins TRBV7-9 to TRBJ2-7, with 8 positions matching TRBD1. Unmatched junction bases numbered 12, after V lost 7 bases and J lost 7 bases. CDR1 and CDR2 (germline): SEHNR, FQNEAQ (reference sequence). The CDR3 is 14 amino acids. CDR3 nucleotides: TGTGCCAGCAACCGACAGGGGCTCCCGGGGGAGCAGTACTTC. Protein sequence: CASNRQGLPGEQYF.

This sequence joins TRBV18 and TRBJ2-3; D unclear. The V gene's germline CDR1 is KGHSH and CDR2 LQKENI. CDR3 size: 17 residues. V dropped 0 bases and J dropped 0 bases, with 13 bases sitting between them. The CDR3 region has the DNA TGTGCCAGCTCACCACCCAGCCGGTCGCTCAGCACAGATACGCAGTATTTT. This gives the protein CASSPPSRSLSTDTQYF.

The rearrangement links TRBV13 to TRBJ1-6, with D tentatively TRBD1 (6 bases). The CDR3 has 17 amino acids. The V end was cut by 5 bases, the J end by 8 bases, with 22 bases between. In germline, CDR1 is PRHDT, CDR2 FYEKMQ (reference sequence). The DNA for the CDR3 is TGTGCCAGCAGCCCAAGCGGGCGGGGGCCCCCTCATTCACCCCTCCACTTT. Translated: CASSPSGRGPPHSPLHF. Full variable domain (missing parts from reference TRBV13 and TRBJ1-6): AAGVIQSPRHLIKEKRETATLKCYPIPRHDTVYWYQQGPGQDPQFLISFYEKMQSDKGSIPDRFSAQQFSDYHSELNMSSLELGDSALYFCASSPSGRGPPHSPLHFGNGTRLTVT.

This clone was detected only a few times. This sequence joins TRBV7-6 and TRBJ2-7, with 7 bases matching TRBD1. The V segment lost 0 bases and the J segment 3 bases; nucleotides outside the gene matches: 8. CDR3 length: 16 amino acids. Per germline, CDR1 SGHVS and CDR2 FNYEAQ. CDR3 sequence: CASSLAWAGGSYEQYF. Here the CDR3 DNA reads TGTGCCAGCAGCTTAGCTTGGGCAGGGGGAAGCTACGAGCAGTACTTC. Based on the CDR3 plus reference TRBV7-6 and TRBJ2-7, the full variable domain is GAGVSQSPRYKVTKRGQDVALRCDPISGHVSLYWYRQALGQGPEFLTYFNYEAQQDKSGLPNDRFSAERPEGSISTLTIQRTEQRDSAMYRCASSLAWAGGSYEQYFGPGTRLTVT.

This chain uses TRBV19 with TRBJ2-3; TRBD2 matches 7 bases. The V segment lost 8 bases and the J segment 1 base; nucleotides outside the gene matches: 12. CDR3 length equals 16 residues. Germline CDR1 is LNHDA and CDR2 is SQIVND (reference sequence). Here the CDR3 reads CASSHPGGVGTDTQYF. In nucleotides, the CDR3 is TGTGCCAGTTCCCACCCGGGGGGAGTGGGCACAGATACGCAGTATTTT.